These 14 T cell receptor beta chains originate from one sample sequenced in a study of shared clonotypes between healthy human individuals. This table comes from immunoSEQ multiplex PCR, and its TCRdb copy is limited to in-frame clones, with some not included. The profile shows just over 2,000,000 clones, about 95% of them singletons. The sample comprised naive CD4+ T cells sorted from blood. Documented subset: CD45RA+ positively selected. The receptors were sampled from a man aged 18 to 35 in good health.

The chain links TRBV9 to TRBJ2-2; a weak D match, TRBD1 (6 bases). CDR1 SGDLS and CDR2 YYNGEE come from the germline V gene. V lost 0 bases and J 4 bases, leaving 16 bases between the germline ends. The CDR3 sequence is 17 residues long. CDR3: CASSVDVGAGGTGELFF. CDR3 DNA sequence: TGTGCCAGCAGCGTAGATGTGGGGGCGGGTGGCACCGGGGAGCTGTTTTTT.

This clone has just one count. For the CDR3, the DNA is TGTGCCAGCAGCCCGAAGCGTAACACTGAAGCTTTCTTT. Amino acids: CASSPKRNTEAFF. The chain joins TRBV7-2 to TRBJ1-1; D is unclear. V was clipped by 5 bases and J by 2 bases, with 9 bases between them. The CDR3 contains 13 residues. Germline-derived CDR1 and CDR2 are SGHTA and FQGNSA.

The CDR3 DNA reads TGTGCCAGCAGGGGGGAACAGAACACAGATACGCAGTATTTT. Translation: CASRGEQNTDTQYF. This chain connects TRBV25-1 to TRBJ2-3; D tentatively fits TRBD1 or TRBD2 (5 bases each). Germline assignment: CDR1 MGHDK and CDR2 SYGVNS. Trimming pared 6 bases from V and 2 bases from J, leaving 12 bases between. CDR3 length equals 14 residues.

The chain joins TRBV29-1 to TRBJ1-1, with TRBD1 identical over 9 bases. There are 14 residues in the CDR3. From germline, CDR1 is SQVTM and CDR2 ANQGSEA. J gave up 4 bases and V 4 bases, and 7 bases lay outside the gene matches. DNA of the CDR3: TGCAGCGTTGTACAGGGGGCGCGGGGCACTGAAGCTTTCTTT. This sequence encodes CSVVQGARGTEAFF.

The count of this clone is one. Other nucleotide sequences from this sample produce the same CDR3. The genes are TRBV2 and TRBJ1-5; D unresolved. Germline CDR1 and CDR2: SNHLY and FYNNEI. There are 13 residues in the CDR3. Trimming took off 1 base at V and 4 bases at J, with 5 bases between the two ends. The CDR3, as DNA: TGTGCCAGCAGTGAAGGGGAAAATCAGCCCCAGCATTTT. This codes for CASSEGENQPQHF.

The CDR3 spells CASTPTGPDNSPLHF. CDR3 in DNA: TGTGCCAGCACCCCGACAGGGCCGGATAATTCACCCCTCCACTTT. This rearrangement joins TRBV6-5 to TRBJ1-6, with 7 bases fitting TRBD1. This CDR3 is 15 amino acids long. Germline V gene lookup returns CDR1 MNHEY and CDR2 SVGAGI. The V gene end was trimmed by 7 bases and the J gene end by 5 bases; junction bases not matched to a gene: 8.

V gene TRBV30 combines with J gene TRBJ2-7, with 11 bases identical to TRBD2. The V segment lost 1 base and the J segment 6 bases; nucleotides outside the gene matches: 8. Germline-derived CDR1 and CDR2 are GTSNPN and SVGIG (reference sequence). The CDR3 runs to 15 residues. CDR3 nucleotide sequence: TGTGCCTGGAGTGCCCGACTAGCGGGACTTCGCGAGCAGTACTTC. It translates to CAWSARLAGLREQYF.

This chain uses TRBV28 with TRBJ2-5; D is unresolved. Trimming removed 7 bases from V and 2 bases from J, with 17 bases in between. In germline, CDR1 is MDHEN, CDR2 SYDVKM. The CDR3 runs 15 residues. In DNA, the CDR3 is TGTGCCAGCAACTCCCCCGTCCCGGCGCAAGAGACCCAGTACTTC. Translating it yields CASNSPVPAQETQYF. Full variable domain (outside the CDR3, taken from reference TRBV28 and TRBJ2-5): DVKVTQSSRYLVKRTGEKVFLECVQDMDHENMFWYRQDPGLGLRLIYFSYDVKMKEKGDIPEGYSVSREKKERFSLILESASTNQTSMYLCASNSPVPAQETQYFGPGTRLLVL.

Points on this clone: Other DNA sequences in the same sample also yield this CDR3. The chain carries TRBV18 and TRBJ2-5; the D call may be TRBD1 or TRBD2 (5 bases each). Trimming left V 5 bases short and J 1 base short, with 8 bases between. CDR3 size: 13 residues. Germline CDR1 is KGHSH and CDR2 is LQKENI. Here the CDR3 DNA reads TGTGCCAGCTCATCGGGGCTCCAAGAGACCCAGTACTTC. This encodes CASSSGLQETQYF.

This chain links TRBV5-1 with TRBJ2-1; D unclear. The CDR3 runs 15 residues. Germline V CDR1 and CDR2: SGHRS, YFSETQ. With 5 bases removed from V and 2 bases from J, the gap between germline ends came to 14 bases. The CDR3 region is CASRPIGKAYNEQFF. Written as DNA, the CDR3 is TGCGCCAGCAGACCCATCGGAAAGGCCTACAATGAGCAGTTCTTC.

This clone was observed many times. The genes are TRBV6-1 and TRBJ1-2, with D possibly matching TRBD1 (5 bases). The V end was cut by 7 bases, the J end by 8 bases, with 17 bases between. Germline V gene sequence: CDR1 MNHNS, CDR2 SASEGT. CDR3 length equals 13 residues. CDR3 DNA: TGTGCCAGCATGGTTTCTGGCGGGACCGGCTACACCTTC. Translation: CASMVSGGTGYTF.

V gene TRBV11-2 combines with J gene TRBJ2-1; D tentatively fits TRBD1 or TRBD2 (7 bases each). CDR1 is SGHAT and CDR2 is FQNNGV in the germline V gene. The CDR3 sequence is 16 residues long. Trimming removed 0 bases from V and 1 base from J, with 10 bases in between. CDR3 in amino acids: CASSLDQGGSYNEQFF. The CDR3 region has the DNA TGTGCCAGCAGCTTAGATCAGGGGGGGTCCTACAATGAGCAGTTCTTC. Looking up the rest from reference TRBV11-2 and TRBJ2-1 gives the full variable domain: EAGVAQSPRYKIIEKRQSVAFWCNPISGHATLYWYQQILGQGPKLLIQFQNNGVVDDSQLPKDRFSAERLKGVDSTLKIQPAKLEDSAVYLCASSLDQGGSYNEQFFGPGTRLTVL.

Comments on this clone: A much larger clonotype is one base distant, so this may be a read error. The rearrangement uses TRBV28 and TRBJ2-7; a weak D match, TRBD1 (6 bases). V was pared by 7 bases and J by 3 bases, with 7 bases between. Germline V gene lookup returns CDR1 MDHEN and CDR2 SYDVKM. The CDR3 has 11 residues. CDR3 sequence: CASMDSYEQYF. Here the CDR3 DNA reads TGTGCCAGCATGGACAGCTACGAGCAGTACTTC.

CDR3 nucleotides: TGTGCCAGCAGTTTCGGTCCCATTGAAGCTTTCTTT. Protein product: CASSFGPIEAFF. This chain uses TRBV28 with TRBJ1-1; no clear D gene. Trimming pared 3 bases from V and 7 bases from J, leaving 9 bases between. Germline lookup yields CDR1 MDHEN and CDR2 SYDVKM. This CDR3 has 12 amino acids.